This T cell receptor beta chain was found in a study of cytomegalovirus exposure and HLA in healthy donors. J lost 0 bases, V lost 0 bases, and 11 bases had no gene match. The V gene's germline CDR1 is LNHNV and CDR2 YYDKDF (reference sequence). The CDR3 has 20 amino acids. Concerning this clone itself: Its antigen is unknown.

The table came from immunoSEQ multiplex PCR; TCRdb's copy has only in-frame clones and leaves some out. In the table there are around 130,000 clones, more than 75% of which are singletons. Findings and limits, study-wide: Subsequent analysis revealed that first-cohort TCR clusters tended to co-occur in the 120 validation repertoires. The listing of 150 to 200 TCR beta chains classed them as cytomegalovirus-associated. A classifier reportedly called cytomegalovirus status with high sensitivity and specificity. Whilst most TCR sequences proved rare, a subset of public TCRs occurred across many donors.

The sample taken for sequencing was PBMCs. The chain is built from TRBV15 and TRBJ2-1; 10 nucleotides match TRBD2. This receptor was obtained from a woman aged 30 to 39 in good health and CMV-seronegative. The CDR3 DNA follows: TGTGCCACCAGCAGAGATAGGCTAGCGGGGGCTCCCCTCTCCTACAATGAGCAGTTCTTC. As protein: CATSRDRLAGAPLSYNEQFF.